This TCR beta chain derives from a study of T cells after yellow fever vaccination. Study as a whole: Preparation used SMART-Seq v4 Ultra Low Input for the low-cell-number fractions.

V was cut by 4 bases and J by 0 bases, with 9 bases left in between. Per germline, CDR1 SGHTA and CDR2 FQGNSA. The length of the CDR3 is 15 residues. Each CDR3 protein gets one entry after TCRdb re-called the 5' RACE reads with MiXCR. The sample contains approximately 330,000 distinct CDR3 sequences, 4.1% of which appear only once. This clonotype has a handful of counts. The rearrangement links TRBV7-2 to TRBJ2-2, with D hard to call. Sequences were derived from PBMCs, sampled 5 days after the yellow fever booster vaccination. The source of this sequence is a man aged 18 to 29 who received the YFV17D yellow fever vaccine. Here the CDR3 reads CASSSAGSNTGELFF. CDR3 DNA sequence: TGTGCCAGCAGCTCCGCAGGATCGAACACCGGGGAGCTGTTTTTT.